This T cell receptor beta chain was identified during a study of spatial heterogeneity in lung cancer. This clonotype was counted many times. The V and J ends lost 4 bases and 4 bases respectively, with 12 bases between them. Per germline, CDR1 MNHNS and CDR2 SASEGT. The CDR3 runs 14 residues. The time point here: sample taken at primary tumor resection. Without sorting, whole RNA was sequenced from tumor, nontumor lung or frozen PBMC. MiXCR was run by TCRdb on the 5' RACE reads, yielding one entry per CDR3 protein. The table records about 95,000 distinct CDR3 sequences, approximately 8.6% of them present only once.

This clonotype was sampled from a male donor with early-stage non-small cell lung cancer. This specimen was PBMCs, taken at surgery. This chain uses TRBV6-1 with TRBJ2-3, with a tentative D call TRBD2 (7 bases). The CDR3 sequence: CASSGGGGSDTQYF. Written as DNA, the CDR3 is TGTGCCAGCAGTGGTGGCGGGGGCTCAGATACGCAGTATTTT.